The clone carrying this TCR beta chain was counted a few times. Its antigen is undetermined. TCRdb's table, derived via immunoSEQ multiplex PCR, lists solely in-frame clones and lacks some. This sample has about 220,000 clones, with around nine tenths found just once. The record originates from a study of cytomegalovirus exposure and HLA in healthy donors. Findings of the study overall: As confirmed in vitro, a few CMV-associated chains were specific for CMV antigens.

The CDR3 is made up of 15 amino acids. The sequencing input was PBMCs. This TCR was recovered from a woman aged 18 to 35 in good health and CMV-seronegative. The V and J genes are TRBV21-1 and TRBJ2-7; the DNA was not compared with TRBD2, the D call given in the table. TRBV21-1 is described as a pseudogene. The chain's CDR3 is CASINETSDSYEQYF. The CDR3 DNA is TGTGCCAGCATAAACGAGACTAGCGACTCCTACGAGCAGTACTTC.